A single sample gave rise to the 23 T cell receptor beta chains below, sequenced in a study of identical twins. In TCRdb, the 5' RACE reads were re-called with MiXCR into one record per CDR3 protein. Among hundreds of thousands of distinct CDR3 sequences listed, approximately 7% were seen once. These data also featured in a second study, about yellow fever vaccine responses in identical twins.

Source material: memory (CD45RO+) T cells sorted from blood. These receptors all come from a woman aged 18 to 35 in good health.

This clonotype has a handful of counts. The V and J genes are TRBV3-1 and TRBJ2-7; D remains unclear. Germline loops: CDR1 LGHDT, CDR2 YNNKEL (reference sequence). V shed 3 bases and J shed 5 bases, with 8 bases lying between them. The CDR3 runs to 12 residues. This CDR3 is CASSQIRDEQYF. The CDR3 nucleotides are TGTGCCAGCAGCCAGATAAGGGACGAGCAGTACTTC.

The chain carries TRBV7-8 and TRBJ1-6; TRBD1 matches at 7 bases. Trimming at V came to 4 bases and at J to 9 bases, leaving 6 bases not matched to a gene. Per the germline V gene, CDR1 is SGHVS and CDR2 is FQNEAQ. The CDR3 extends over 14 amino acids. The CDR3 loop reads CASSSGGGISPLHF. The CDR3 nucleotides are TGTGCCAGCAGCTCAGGGGGTGGGATTTCACCCCTCCACTTT.

This clonotype was picked up many times. V and J are TRBV20-1 and TRBJ2-1; D perhaps matches TRBD2 (6 bases). This CDR3 region has 15 residues. Germline V lookup: CDR1 DFQATT, CDR2 SNEGSKA (reference sequence). Deletions cut 2 bases from V and 7 bases from J, with 18 bases between. The CDR3 bases are TGCAGTGCTAGAAAGGGACTTAACACAGCTAATGAGCAGTTCTTC. Amino acid sequence: CSARKGLNTANEQFF.

At least ten counts were recorded for this clonotype. V is TRBV4-1 and J is TRBJ1-5; TRBD1 agrees at 7 bases. With V trimmed by 4 bases and J by 0 bases, 3 bases remained unmatched. Germline V lookup: CDR1 MGHRA, CDR2 YSYEKL. There are 15 residues in the CDR3. CDR3 residues: CASSRDSNSNQPQHF. The CDR3 DNA sequence: TGCGCCAGCAGCCGGGACAGTAATAGCAATCAGCCCCAGCATTTT.

In this sample, this clonotype turned up many times. This chain links TRBV9 with TRBJ2-1; TRBD2 agrees at 7 bases. V gave up 0 bases and J gave up 9 bases; unmatched junction bases: 9. Looked up from germline, CDR1 is SGDLS and CDR2 is YYNGEE. This CDR3 has 15 amino acids. This CDR3 reads CASSVGRREFTEQFF. CDR3 sequence (DNA): TGTGCCAGCAGCGTAGGGCGGCGGGAGTTTACTGAGCAGTTCTTC.

This clonotype came up a few times. In DNA form, the CDR3 reads TGTGCCAGTAGTATAAGGGGTAGCGGGAGATCTTTGGAGTACAATGAGCAGTTCTTC. As protein: CASSIRGSGRSLEYNEQFF. The chain carries TRBV19 and TRBJ2-1, with 9 bases aligning to TRBD2. The CDR3 has 19 amino acids. V shed 2 bases, J shed 4 bases, and the junction held 15 bases outside the gene matches. The V gene's germline CDR1 is LNHDA and CDR2 SQIVND (reference sequence).

This clonotype came up many times. The chain couples TRBV5-4 to TRBJ2-1; D is ambiguous. Germline CDR1 SGHNT, CDR2 YYREEE (reference sequence). There are 15 residues in the CDR3. V was clipped by 1 base and J by 5 bases, with 13 bases between them. The CDR3 here is CASSLPRKDDNEQFF. The CDR3, as DNA: TGTGCCAGCAGCTTGCCCCGAAAGGATGACAATGAGCAGTTCTTC.

This clonotype has a count of ten or more. This chain connects TRBV5-1 to TRBJ1-2; 7 bases map to TRBD1. Trimming took 4 bases from V and 3 from J; bases not matched to a gene: 6. From germline, CDR1 is SGHRS and CDR2 YFSETQ. This CDR3 contains 14 residues. Here the CDR3 reads CASSTDGQDYGYTF. CDR3 in DNA: TGCGCCAGCAGCACGGACGGACAGGACTATGGCTACACCTTC.

The chain couples TRBV6-1 to TRBJ1-6, with TRBD1 matching 7 bases. The CDR3 is made up of 15 amino acids. Per the germline V gene, CDR1 is MNHNS and CDR2 is SASEGT. Trimming took 6 bases from V and 0 from J; bases not matched to a gene: 2. The CDR3 loop reads CASRRTGSYNSPLHF. The DNA of the CDR3 is TGTGCCAGCAGACGGACAGGCTCCTATAATTCACCCCTCCACTTT.

The genes are TRBV7-8 and TRBJ2-7, with D possibly being TRBD2 (6 bases). Trimming took off 1 base at V and 4 bases at J, with 8 bases between the two ends. Germline assignment: CDR1 SGHVS and CDR2 FQNEAQ. The CDR3 length is 13 residues. In DNA form, the CDR3 reads TGTGCCAGCAGCTTAGTTGCGGGATACGAGCAGTACGTC. Residues: CASSLVAGYEQYV.

This clonotype was picked up many times. The chain couples TRBV5-6 to TRBJ2-7; D is perhaps TRBD1 (5 bases). V lost 3 bases and J lost 0, with 7 bases in between. This CDR3 contains 13 residues. The germline gives CDR1 SGHDT, CDR2 YYEEEE. This chain's CDR3 is CASSYGHSYEQYV. DNA for the CDR3: TGTGCCAGCAGCTACGGACACTCCTACGAGCAGTACGTC.

CDR3 DNA: TGCGCCAGCAGCCGCCCGGGACTCTCCTCGGACGAGACCCAGTACTTC. Protein product: CASSRPGLSSDETQYF. The V and J genes are TRBV4-1 and TRBJ2-5, with a possible D match to TRBD2 (6 bases). The V gene lost 4 bases and the J gene lost 5 bases, with 20 bases spanning the gap. The CDR3 runs to 16 residues. Germline V gene data show CDR1 as MGHRA and CDR2 as YSYEKL.

This clonotype was seen only a few times. The rearrangement joins TRBV12-3 or TRBV12-4 to TRBJ2-7; 10 bases line up with TRBD1. The V segment lost 4 bases and the J segment 4 bases; nucleotides outside the gene matches: 1. This CDR3 is built from 13 residues. CDR3 protein: CASSSDRGYEQYF. CDR3 nucleotide sequence: TGTGCCAGCAGTTCGGACAGGGGGTACGAGCAGTACTTC.

This clonotype was detected ten times or more. V gene TRBV6-5 combines with J gene TRBJ1-2, with TRBD1 matching 11 bases. The CDR3 contains 16 residues. The germline V gene has CDR1 MNHEY and CDR2 SVGAGI. V shed 0 bases, J shed 6 bases, and the junction held 6 bases outside the gene matches. The chain's CDR3 is CASSYSTRTGGNGYTF. CDR3 in DNA: TGTGCCAGCAGTTACTCTACCCGGACAGGGGGCAATGGCTACACCTTC.

This clonotype was picked up many times. The chain recombines TRBV20-1 with TRBJ1-1; the D is unclear. CDR1 DFQATT and CDR2 SNEGSKA come from the germline V gene (reference sequence). The CDR3 totals 12 residues. V was shortened by 7 bases and J by 1 base, with 10 bases between the two germline ends. This chain's CDR3 is CSVCGPNTEAFF. The CDR3 coding sequence is TGCAGTGTTTGTGGCCCGAACACTGAAGCTTTCTTT.

This clonotype occurred a few times. This sequence joins TRBV29-1 and TRBJ2-2; no clear D. Germline lookup yields CDR1 SQVTM and CDR2 ANQGSEA. This CDR3 is built from 19 residues. Between the trimmed V and J ends, which lost 5 bases and 6 bases, there was a span of 31 bases. In nucleotides, the CDR3 is TGCAGCGTTTTATTAGGGTCCCCCGGGCCGTATAGAAGATCCGGGGAGCTGTTTTTT. This codes for CSVLLGSPGPYRRSGELFF.

The sample holds a few counts of this clonotype. The chain couples TRBV5-1 to TRBJ2-5; 10 nucleotides line up with TRBD1. Per germline, CDR1 SGHRS and CDR2 YFSETQ. The CDR3 is made up of 16 amino acids. V lost 2 bases to trimming and J lost 5 bases; unmatched junction nucleotides: 9. The DNA of the CDR3 is TGCGCCAGCAGCTTACCGCTGGGACAGGGGTTTGAGACCCAGTACTTC. It yields the protein CASSLPLGQGFETQYF.

Ten or more counts support this clonotype. The gene calls are TRBV12-3 or TRBV12-4 and TRBJ2-2; no clear D. The CDR3 spans 15 residues. Trimming stripped 5 bases from V and 4 bases from J, with 14 bases between. The CDR3 loop reads CASSPVWGGTGELFF. Here the CDR3 DNA reads TGTGCCAGCAGTCCTGTCTGGGGTGGCACCGGGGAGCTGTTTTTT.

The chain links TRBV11-3 to TRBJ1-2; a weak D match, TRBD1 (6 bases). In germline, CDR1 is SGHNT, CDR2 YENEEA. V was shortened by 1 base and J by 4 bases, with 10 bases between the two germline ends. The CDR3 is 14 amino acids. CDR3 region: CASSLGQELYGYTF. As DNA, the CDR3 is TGTGCCAGCAGCTTAGGACAGGAACTCTATGGCTACACCTTC.

J is TRBJ2-3 and V is TRBV12-3 or TRBV12-4; D tentatively reads TRBD1 or TRBD2 (5 bases each). The V gene lost 5 bases and the J gene lost 6 bases, with 15 bases spanning the gap. The CDR3 consists of 14 residues. DNA for the CDR3: TGTGCCAGCAGTGGGGACGGGGACCTGGATACGCAGTATTTT. As protein: CASSGDGDLDTQYF.

This clonotype appeared many times. This chain connects TRBV20-1 to TRBJ2-5; D uncertain. Per germline, CDR1 DFQATT and CDR2 SNEGSKA (reference sequence). The CDR3 length is 12 residues. The germline V and J ends were trimmed by 3 bases and 5 bases, with 10 bases remaining between them. The DNA for the CDR3 is TGCAGTGCTAGCAGGATGATGGAGACCCAGTACTTC. Translation: CSASRMMETQYF.

Many counts were recorded for this clonotype. The rearrangement joins TRBV20-1 to TRBJ2-7; D might be TRBD2 (6 bases). This CDR3 region has 14 residues. Germline CDR1 reads DFQATT; CDR2 reads SNEGSKA (reference sequence). V lost 6 bases and J lost 2, with 17 bases in between. Here the CDR3 reads CSAPPGDGTYEQYV. The CDR3 nucleotides read TGCAGTGCCCCCCCGGGGGACGGTACCTACGAGCAGTACGTC.

This clonotype was detected only a few times. CDR3 loop: CASSQKISPSWETQYF. The DNA for the CDR3 is TGCGCCAGCAGCCAAAAGATTTCCCCAAGTTGGGAGACCCAGTACTTC. The gene calls are TRBV4-1 and TRBJ2-5, with D hard to call. Germline V gene data show CDR1 as MGHRA and CDR2 as YSYEKL. This CDR3 has 16 amino acids. Trimming shortened V by 2 bases and J by 5 bases, and 18 bases separated the two germline ends.